This T cell receptor (beta chain) was obtained from a study of blood T cell repertoires in COVID-19. Overall study: Samples taken during acute and convalescent COVID-19 were collected in the United States, Italy and Spain.

This clone showed up just once. This CDR3 is built from 11 residues. Trimming stripped 5 bases from V and 3 bases from J, with 2 bases between. Per the germline V gene, CDR1 is PRHDT and CDR2 is FYEKMQ (reference sequence). Sequencing used immunoSEQ multiplex PCR; TCRdb keeps in-frame clones, though not all of them. This table has approximately 97,000 clones, about 85% appearing once. The sequence derives from a human donor in a cohort sampled during active COVID-19. The sequencing sample was made of peripheral blood. The genes are TRBV13 and TRBJ2-1; D call uncertain. The CDR3 DNA sequence: TGTGCCAGCAGCCTCTACAATGAGCAGTTCTTC. It translates to CASSLYNEQFF.